One and the same sample provided the 18 T cell receptor beta chains below, sequenced in a study of cytomegalovirus exposure and HLA in healthy donors. PCR amplification relied on 60 Vbeta primers (plus 13 Jbeta primers). The table came from immunoSEQ multiplex PCR; TCRdb's copy has only in-frame clones and leaves some out. The sample yields some 170,000 clones, roughly 82% seen once. Sequencing was carried out using PBMCs. The source of these receptors is a girl between 5 and 17 years old in good health and CMV-seropositive.

The chain employs TRBV5-6 and TRBJ2-7, with TRBD1 as a possible D gene (7 bases). CDR3 length: 13 residues. The germline CDR1 and CDR2 sequences are SGHDT and YYEEEE. V gave up 1 base and J gave up 5 bases, with 10 bases separating them. The CDR3 coding sequence is TGTGCCAGCAGCTTGAGGAGGGGGCACGAGCAGTACTTC. Protein product: CASSLRRGHEQYF.

The gene calls are TRBV18 and TRBJ2-1; 10 positions agree with TRBD1. The germline CDR1 and CDR2 sequences are KGHSH and LQKENI. The CDR3 contains 15 residues. The V segment lost 3 bases and the J segment 2 bases; nucleotides outside the gene matches: 1. The CDR3 loop reads CASSPGQGAYNEQFF. The CDR3 DNA follows: TGTGCCAGCTCACCCGGACAGGGGGCCTACAATGAGCAGTTCTTC.

V usage is TRBV18 and J usage is TRBJ1-2, with TRBD1 as a possible D gene (5 bases). Germline V gene data show CDR1 as KGHSH and CDR2 as LQKENI. V lost 2 bases and J 8 bases, leaving 24 bases between the germline ends. The CDR3 runs 17 residues. Written as DNA, the CDR3 is TGTGCCAGCTCACCATTATTTAGGGGCGTATCGGAGAGCGGCTACACCTTC. This gives the protein CASSPLFRGVSESGYTF.

The gene calls are TRBV28 and TRBJ1-4; 7 bases map to TRBD1. Trimming took 5 bases from V and 4 from J; bases not matched to a gene: 10. The CDR3 extends over 16 amino acids. Germline lookup yields CDR1 MDHEN and CDR2 SYDVKM. The CDR3 here is CASSINRGSDNEKLFF. The CDR3, as DNA: TGTGCCAGCAGTATCAACAGGGGCTCGGATAATGAAAAACTGTTTTTT.

This chain connects TRBV29-1 to TRBJ1-1, with D perhaps TRBD1 (6 bases). There are 10 residues in the CDR3. V was trimmed by 5 bases and J by 8 bases, leaving 9 bases between them. Germline CDR1 SQVTM, CDR2 ANQGSEA. This CDR3 is CSVSRGEAFF. In DNA form, the CDR3 reads TGCAGCGTTTCCAGGGGAGAAGCTTTCTTT.

This sequence joins TRBV7-8 and TRBJ2-1; 7 nucleotides align to TRBD2. The CDR3 runs 16 residues. V trimming: 2 bases; J trimming: 4 bases; junction bases outside the gene matches: 8. Germline-derived CDR1 and CDR2 are SGHVS and FQNEAQ. CDR3 residues: CASSLRWASGYNEQFF. The CDR3 DNA follows: TGTGCCAGCAGCTTACGGTGGGCTAGCGGTTACAATGAGCAGTTCTTC.

V and J are TRBV7-8 and TRBJ2-5, with TRBD2 identical over 9 bases. Germline loops: CDR1 SGHVS, CDR2 FQNEAQ. The trim removed 0 bases at V and 5 bases at J, leaving 7 bases unmatched. CDR3 size: 16 residues. The CDR3 DNA reads TGTGCCAGCAGCTTAGCGCGGCTAGCGGGAAGGGAGACCCAGTACTTC. Its translation: CASSLARLAGRETQYF.

This clone came up a few times. The chain combines TRBV14 with TRBJ1-4; 12 nucleotides match TRBD1. Losses at the gene ends were 4 bases for V and 3 bases for J; bases not matched to a gene: 3. The CDR3 loop spans 16 amino acids. CDR1 and CDR2 (germline): SGHDN, FVKESK. CDR3 coding DNA: TGTGCCAGCAGCCCAGGGACAGGGGGCCCTAATGAAAAACTGTTTTTT. This translates into CASSPGTGGPNEKLFF.

The V gene is TRBV5-6, the J gene TRBJ1-5; 7 bases map to TRBD1. The ends lost 2 bases at V and 1 base at J; junction bases unmatched: 0. Germline V gene lookup returns CDR1 SGHDT and CDR2 YYEEEE. The CDR3 has 14 amino acids. The CDR3 DNA is TGTGCCAGCAGCTTACAGGGGAGCAATCAGCCCCAGCATTTT. Protein product: CASSLQGSNQPQHF. Complete variable domain (other parts from reference TRBV5-6 and TRBJ1-5): DAGVTQSPTHLIKTRGQQVTLRCSPKSGHDTVSWYQQALGQGPQFIFQYYEEEERQRGNFPDRFSGHQFPNYSSELNVNALLLGDSALYLCASSLQGSNQPQHFGDGTRLSIL.

The chain has TRBV27 and TRBJ2-3; possible D gene TRBD2, 5 bases. CDR1 MNHEY and CDR2 SMNVEV come from the germline V gene (reference sequence). The V end lost 3 bases, the J end lost 0 bases, and 7 bases lay between the germline ends. This CDR3 has 14 amino acids. In DNA, the CDR3 is TGTGCCAGCAGTTTCGGGGAAAGCACAGATACGCAGTATTTT. It translates to CASSFGESTDTQYF.

This chain connects TRBV28 to TRBJ2-1, with 8 bases matching TRBD2. Germline trimming cut 6 bases from V and 3 bases from J; bases unmatched to any gene: 4. Germline CDR1 is MDHEN and CDR2 is SYDVKM. The CDR3 consists of 14 residues. The CDR3 here is CASSAGGFYNEQFF. CDR3 nucleotides: TGTGCCAGCAGCGCGGGAGGATTCTACAATGAGCAGTTCTTC.

J is TRBJ2-5 and V is TRBV4-1; 11 bases match TRBD1. V lost 1 base, J lost 7 bases, and 8 bases stayed unmatched. This CDR3 contains 16 residues. Germline CDR1 MGHRA, CDR2 YSYEKL. CDR3 loop: CASSQGTGGVTGTQYF. The CDR3 DNA reads TGCGCCAGCAGCCAAGGGACAGGGGGCGTGACGGGGACCCAGTACTTC.

The rearrangement uses TRBV5-1 and TRBJ1-1; TRBD1 aligns across 7 bases. The junction had 9 bases not matched to a gene; V was cut back by 4 bases and J by 0 bases. The CDR3 is made up of 16 amino acids. The germline gives CDR1 SGHRS, CDR2 YFSETQ. The DNA of the CDR3 is TGCGCCAGCAGCAGAGGACAGGCAGCAATGAACACTGAAGCTTTCTTT. Protein product: CASSRGQAAMNTEAFF.

The V and J genes are TRBV29-1 and TRBJ2-3, with 7 bases fitting TRBD2. The germline V gene encodes CDR1 SQVTM and CDR2 ANQGSEA. V was pared by 1 base and J by 0 bases, with 13 bases of the junction left unmatched. This CDR3 has 18 residues. CDR3 sequence: CSVEAGVTSRTSTDTQYF. The CDR3 DNA reads as TGCAGCGTTGAAGCGGGGGTGACTAGCCGAACTAGCACAGATACGCAGTATTTT.

About this clone: Other DNA sequences in the same sample also yield this CDR3. The chain links TRBV28 to TRBJ1-5; 7 bases fit TRBD1. V gave up 3 bases and J gave up 3 bases; unmatched junction bases: 5. The CDR3 consists of 15 residues. The germline V gene encodes CDR1 MDHEN and CDR2 SYDVKM. CDR3 nucleotide sequence: TGTGCCAGCAGTTTTGGCAGGGGGAACAATCAGCCCCAGCATTTT. This codes for CASSFGRGNNQPQHF.

J is TRBJ2-7 and V is TRBV18; D might be TRBD2 (6 bases). Per germline, CDR1 KGHSH and CDR2 LQKENI. Trimming cost V 3 bases and J 5 bases, with 17 bases left between them. CDR3 length: 15 residues. The CDR3 protein is CASSPEGRRVNEQYF. Here the CDR3 DNA reads TGTGCCAGCTCACCGGAGGGGCGGCGCGTGAACGAGCAGTACTTC.

The CDR3: CASSQTGNTEAFF. The CDR3 DNA sequence: TGTGCCAGCAGTCAGACAGGGAACACTGAAGCTTTCTTT. This chain joins TRBV28 and TRBJ1-1; tentatively, D is TRBD1 (6 bases). The CDR3 is 13 amino acids. From germline, CDR1 is MDHEN and CDR2 SYDVKM. The germline V and J ends were trimmed by 5 bases and 1 base, with 8 bases remaining between them.

This sequence joins TRBV30 and TRBJ1-2; perhaps TRBD1 as D (6 bases). The CDR3 has 14 amino acids. V shed 7 bases and J shed 4 bases, with 19 bases lying between them. The germline CDR1 and CDR2 sequences are GTSNPN and SVGIG (reference sequence). CDR3 in amino acids: CASYSGGGPYGYTF. CDR3 sequence (DNA): TGTGCCTCGTATAGCGGGGGCGGCCCCTATGGCTACACCTTC. Combining the CDR3 with reference TRBV30 and TRBJ1-2 gives the whole variable domain SQTIHQWPATLVQPVGSPLSLECTVEGTSNPNLYWYRQAAGRGLQLLFYSVGIGQISSEVPQNLSASRPQDRQFILSSKKLLLSDSGFYLCASYSGGGPYGYTFGSGTRLTVV.